The 5 T cell receptor beta chains below were found in one sample sequenced in a study of T cells in Graves' hyperthyroidism and ophthalmopathy. The TCR beta CDR3 regions underwent amplification using RNA transcripts as the source. HTBI primers were the set used in a first-round RT-PCR of the TCR CDR3. MiXCR, applied by TCRdb to the multiplex PCR reads, yields one record per CDR3 protein. The sample lists roughly 170,000 distinct CDR3 sequences, 9.4% occurring once. Material for sequencing was blood. These TCRs come from a woman under 30 with Graves' hyperthyroidism that later progressed to Graves' ophthalmopathy.

Only a few counts were recorded for this clonotype. With a much larger clone just one base away, this may be a read error. The rearrangement links TRBV20-1 to TRBJ2-5; weak D call: TRBD2 (5 bases). V was trimmed by 3 bases and J by 4 bases, leaving 12 bases between them. The CDR3 contains 13 residues. Germline CDR1 and CDR2: DFQATT and SNEGSKA (reference sequence). CDR3 nucleotides: TGCAGTGCTAGCGACGGACTTCCAGAGACCCAGTACTTC. It encodes CSASDGLPETQYF.

V usage is TRBV9 and J usage is TRBJ2-3; 14 bases align to TRBD2. The CDR3 is 20 residues long. Per germline, CDR1 SGDLS and CDR2 YYNGEE. V gave up 0 bases and J gave up 1 base; unmatched junction bases: 10. In nucleotides, the CDR3 is TGTGCCAGCAGCGTAGGGGGCGGGACTAGCGGGAGTATCGGCACAGATACGCAGTATTTT. Protein product: CASSVGGGTSGSIGTDTQYF.

This clonotype appeared many times. This chain connects TRBV7-2 to TRBJ1-2; D remains unclear. The CDR3 consists of 15 residues. Trimming pared 3 bases from V and 4 bases from J, leaving 15 bases between. Germline V gene data show CDR1 as SGHTA and CDR2 as FQGNSA. Written as DNA, the CDR3 is TGTGCCAGCAGCTTGAACCCCCTGGGAGGCTATGGCTACACCTTC. Translating gives CASSLNPLGGYGYTF.

This clonotype occurred many times. This rearrangement joins TRBV6-1 to TRBJ2-5, with TRBD2 identical over 11 bases. The J segment lost 5 bases and the V segment lost 6 bases, leaving 14 bases of the junction unmatched. The CDR3 consists of 17 residues. Germline V lookup: CDR1 MNHNS, CDR2 SASEGT. The CDR3 coding sequence is TGTGCCAGCAGGCTATCCCCCCAACTAGCGGGAGTTGAGACCCAGTACTTC. Its protein is CASRLSPQLAGVETQYF.

The sample holds many counts of this clonotype. V is TRBV7-8 and J is TRBJ2-5; 12 nucleotides align to TRBD2. V shed 1 base, J shed 9 bases, and the junction held 21 bases outside the gene matches. The CDR3 length is 20 residues. The germline V gene has CDR1 SGHVS and CDR2 FQNEAQ. DNA for the CDR3: TGTGCCAGCAGCTTAGTGGGGGCGCGGACTAGCGGGGAACCCAAGAGAGCCCAGTACTTC. Translating it yields CASSLVGARTSGEPKRAQYF.